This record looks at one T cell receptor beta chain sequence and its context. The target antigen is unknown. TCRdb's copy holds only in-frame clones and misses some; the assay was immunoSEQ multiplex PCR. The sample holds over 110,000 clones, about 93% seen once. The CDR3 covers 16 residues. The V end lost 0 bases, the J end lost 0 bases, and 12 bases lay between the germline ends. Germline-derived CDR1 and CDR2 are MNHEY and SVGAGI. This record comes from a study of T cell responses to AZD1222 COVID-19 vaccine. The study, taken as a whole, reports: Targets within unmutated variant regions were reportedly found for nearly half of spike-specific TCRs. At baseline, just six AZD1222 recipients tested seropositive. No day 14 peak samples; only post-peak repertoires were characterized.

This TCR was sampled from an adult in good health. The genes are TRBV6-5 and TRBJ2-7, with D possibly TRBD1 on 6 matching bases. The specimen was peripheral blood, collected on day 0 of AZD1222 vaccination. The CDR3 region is CASSYSLGHSSYEQYF. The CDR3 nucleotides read TGTGCCAGCAGTTACTCGTTGGGACATAGCTCCTACGAGCAGTACTTC.